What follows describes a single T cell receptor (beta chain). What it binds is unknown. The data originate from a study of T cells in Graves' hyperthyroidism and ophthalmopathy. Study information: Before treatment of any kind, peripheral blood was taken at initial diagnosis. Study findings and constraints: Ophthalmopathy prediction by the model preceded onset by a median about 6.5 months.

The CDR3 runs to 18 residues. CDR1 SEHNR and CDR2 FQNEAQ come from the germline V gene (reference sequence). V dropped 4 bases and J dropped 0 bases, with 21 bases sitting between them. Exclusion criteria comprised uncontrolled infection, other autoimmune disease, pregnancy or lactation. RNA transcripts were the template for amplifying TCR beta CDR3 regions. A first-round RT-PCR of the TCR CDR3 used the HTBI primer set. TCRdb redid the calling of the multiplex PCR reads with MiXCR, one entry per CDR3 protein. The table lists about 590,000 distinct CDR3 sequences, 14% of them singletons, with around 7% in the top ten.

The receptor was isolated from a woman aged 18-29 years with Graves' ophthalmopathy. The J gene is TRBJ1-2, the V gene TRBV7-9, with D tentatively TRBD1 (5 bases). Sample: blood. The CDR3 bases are TGTGCCAGCAGCTCCACTCTGGGGGGTAGAGGGGCTAACTATGGCTACACCTTC. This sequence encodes CASSSTLGGRGANYGYTF. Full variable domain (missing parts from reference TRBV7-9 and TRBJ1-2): DTGVSQNPRHKITKRGQNVTFRCDPISEHNRLYWYRQTLGQGPEFLTYFQNEAQLEKSRLLSDRFSAERPKGSFSTLEIQRTEQGDSAMYLCASSSTLGGRGANYGYTFGSGTRLTVV.